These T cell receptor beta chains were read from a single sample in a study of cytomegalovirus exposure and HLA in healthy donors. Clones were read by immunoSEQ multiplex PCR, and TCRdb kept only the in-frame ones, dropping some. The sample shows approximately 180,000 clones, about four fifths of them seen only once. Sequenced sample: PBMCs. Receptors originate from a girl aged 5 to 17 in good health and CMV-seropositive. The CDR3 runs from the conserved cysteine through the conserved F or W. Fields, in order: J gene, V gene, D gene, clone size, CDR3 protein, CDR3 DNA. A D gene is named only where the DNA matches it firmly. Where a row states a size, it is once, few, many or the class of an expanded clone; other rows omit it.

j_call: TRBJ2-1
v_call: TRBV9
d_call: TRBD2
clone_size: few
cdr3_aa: CASSYIGSGGAGEQFF
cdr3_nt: TGTGCCAGCAGCTACATTGGTAGCGGGGGGGCCGGGGAGCAGTTCTTC

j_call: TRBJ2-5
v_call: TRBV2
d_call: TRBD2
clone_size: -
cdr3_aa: CASRWGSGGRYQETQYF
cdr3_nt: TGTGCCAGCAGGTGGGGTAGCGGGGGCAGGTACCAAGAGACCCAGTACTTC

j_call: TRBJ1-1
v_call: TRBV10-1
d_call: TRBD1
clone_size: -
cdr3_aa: CASSSTGGDEAFF
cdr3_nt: TGCGCCAGCAGTTCGACAGGGGGAGATGAAGCTTTCTTT

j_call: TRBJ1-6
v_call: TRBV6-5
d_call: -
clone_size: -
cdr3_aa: CASSYSGTTNSPLHF
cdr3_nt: TGTGCCAGCAGTTACTCTGGCACTACAAATTCACCCCTCCACTTT

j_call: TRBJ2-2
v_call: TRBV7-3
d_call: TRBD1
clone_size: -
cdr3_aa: CASGTGGATGELFF
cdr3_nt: TGTGCCAGCGGAACAGGGGGCGCCACCGGGGAGCTGTTTTTT

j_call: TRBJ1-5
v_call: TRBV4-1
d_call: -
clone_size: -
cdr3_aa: CASSSGLVNQPQHF
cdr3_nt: TGCGCCAGCAGCTCGGGACTGGTCAATCAGCCCCAGCATTTT

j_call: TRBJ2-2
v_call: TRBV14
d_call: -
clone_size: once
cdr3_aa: CASSQAANTGELFF
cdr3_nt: TGTGCCAGCAGCCAAGCAGCGAACACCGGGGAGCTGTTTTTT

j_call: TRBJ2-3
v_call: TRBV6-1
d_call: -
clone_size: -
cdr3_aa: CASTEYNSLTDTQYF
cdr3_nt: TGTGCCAGCACAGAGTACAACAGTCTCACAGATACGCAGTATTTT

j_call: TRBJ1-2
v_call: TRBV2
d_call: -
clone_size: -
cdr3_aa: CASSEGTPGYTF
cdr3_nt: TGTGCCAGCAGTGAAGGGACACCGGGCTACACCTTC

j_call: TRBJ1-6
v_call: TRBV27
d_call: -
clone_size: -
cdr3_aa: CASSFSLGPPNSPLHF
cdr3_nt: TGTGCCAGCAGTTTTAGTCTGGGCCCGCCGAATTCACCCCTCCACTTT

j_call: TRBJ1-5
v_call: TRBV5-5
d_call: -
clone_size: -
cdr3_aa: CASSSGDLDGQPQHF
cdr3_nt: TGTGCCAGCAGCTCGGGGGACCTAGACGGTCAGCCCCAGCATTTT

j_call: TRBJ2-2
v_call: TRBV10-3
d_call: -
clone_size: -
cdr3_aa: CAIVGDLSGELFF
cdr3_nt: TGTGCCATCGTTGGGGACTTATCCGGGGAGCTGTTTTTT

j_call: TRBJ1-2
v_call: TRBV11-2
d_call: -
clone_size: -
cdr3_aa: CASSDPPGVDSYGYTF
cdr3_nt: TGTGCCAGCAGCGACCCCCCCGGGGTGGATAGCTATGGCTACACCTTC

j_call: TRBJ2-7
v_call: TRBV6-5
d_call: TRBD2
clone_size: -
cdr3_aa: CASRWTSAHEQYF
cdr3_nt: TGTGCCAGCAGATGGACTAGCGCGCACGAGCAGTACTTC

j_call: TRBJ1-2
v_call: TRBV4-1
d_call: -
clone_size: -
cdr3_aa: CASSQGTIYGYTF
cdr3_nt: TGCGCCAGCAGCCAGGGGACAATCTATGGCTACACCTTC

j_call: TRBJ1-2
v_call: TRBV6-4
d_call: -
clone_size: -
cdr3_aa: CASSDSSEGYGYTF
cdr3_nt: TGTGCCAGCAGTGACTCAAGCGAGGGCTATGGCTACACCTTC

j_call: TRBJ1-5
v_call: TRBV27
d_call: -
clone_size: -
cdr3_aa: CASSYSSNSYNQPQHF
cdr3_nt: TGTGCCAGCAGTTATTCCTCCAACAGTTACAATCAGCCCCAGCATTTT

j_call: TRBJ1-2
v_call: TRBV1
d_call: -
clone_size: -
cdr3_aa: CTSSQATGGEFYGYTF
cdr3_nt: TGCACCAGCAGCCAAGCCACCGGGGGGGAGTTCTATGGCTACACCTTC

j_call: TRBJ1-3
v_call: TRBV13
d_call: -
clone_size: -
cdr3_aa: CASSPTGTRSGNTIYF
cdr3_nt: TGTGCCAGCAGCCCTACAGGGACCCGCTCTGGAAACACCATATATTTT

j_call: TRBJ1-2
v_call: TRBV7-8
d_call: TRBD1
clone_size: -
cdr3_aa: CASSPRGRYGYTF
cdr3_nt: TGTGCCAGCAGCCCTAGGGGGCGCTATGGCTACACCTTC

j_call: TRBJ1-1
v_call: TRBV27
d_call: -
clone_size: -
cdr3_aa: CASSLSQGLNTEAFF
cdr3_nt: TGTGCCAGCAGTTTATCGCAGGGGCTGAACACTGAAGCTTTCTTT

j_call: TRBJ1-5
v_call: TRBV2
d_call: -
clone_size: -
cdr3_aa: CASGMTDQPQHF
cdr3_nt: TGTGCCAGCGGGATGACAGACCAGCCCCAGCATTTT

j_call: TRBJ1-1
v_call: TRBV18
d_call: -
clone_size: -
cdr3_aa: CASSPWNEGTEAFF
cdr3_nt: TGTGCCAGCTCACCATGGAATGAGGGCACTGAAGCTTTCTTT

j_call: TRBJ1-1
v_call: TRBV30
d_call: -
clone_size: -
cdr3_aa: CAWTTTPWEINTEAFF
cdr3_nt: TGTGCCTGGACGACAACTCCATGGGAGATTAACACTGAAGCTTTCTTT

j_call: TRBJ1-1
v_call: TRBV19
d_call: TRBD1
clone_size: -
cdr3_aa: CATSGDRLSGDTEAFF
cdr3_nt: TGTGCCACCAGTGGGGACAGACTAAGTGGGGACACTGAAGCTTTCTTT

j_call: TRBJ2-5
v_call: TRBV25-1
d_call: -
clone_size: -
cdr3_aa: CASSEGQIQETQYF
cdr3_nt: TGTGCCAGCAGTGAGGGCCAGATCCAAGAGACCCAGTACTTC

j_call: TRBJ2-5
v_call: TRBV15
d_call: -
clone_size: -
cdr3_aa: CATSRVGGGETQYF
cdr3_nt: TGTGCCACCAGCAGAGTCGGGGGAGGAGAGACCCAGTACTTC

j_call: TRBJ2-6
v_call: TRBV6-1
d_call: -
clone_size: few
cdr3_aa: CASSETGSGANVLTF
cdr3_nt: TGTGCCAGCAGTGAAACGGGTTCGGGGGCCAACGTCCTGACTTTC

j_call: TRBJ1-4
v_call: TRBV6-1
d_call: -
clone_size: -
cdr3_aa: CASSTLRGWEKLFF
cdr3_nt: TGTGCCAGCAGTACCCTCCGGGGGTGGGAAAAACTGTTTTTT

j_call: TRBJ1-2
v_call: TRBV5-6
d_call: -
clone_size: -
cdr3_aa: CASSFGTQSNYGYTF
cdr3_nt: TGTGCCAGCAGCTTTGGGACACAGTCTAACTATGGCTACACCTTC

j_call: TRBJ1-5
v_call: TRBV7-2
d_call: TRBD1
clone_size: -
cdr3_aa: CASSLAGTGLNQPQHF
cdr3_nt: TGTGCCAGCAGCTTAGCCGGGACAGGTCTCAATCAGCCCCAGCATTTT

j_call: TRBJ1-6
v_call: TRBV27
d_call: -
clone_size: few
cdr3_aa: CASSRSGRANSPLHF
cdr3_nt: TGTGCCAGCAGTCGGAGTGGGAGGGCTAATTCACCCCTCCACTTT

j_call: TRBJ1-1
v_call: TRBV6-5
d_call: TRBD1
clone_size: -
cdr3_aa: CASRMTGVNTEAFF
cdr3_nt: TGTGCCAGCAGAATGACAGGGGTGAACACTGAAGCTTTCTTT

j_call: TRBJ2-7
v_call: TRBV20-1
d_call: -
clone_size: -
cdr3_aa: CSAEDGDEQYF
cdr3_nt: TGCAGTGCTGAAGACGGGGATGAGCAGTACTTC

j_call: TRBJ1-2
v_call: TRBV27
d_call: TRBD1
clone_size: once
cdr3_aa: CASSSAGQDGYTF
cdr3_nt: TGTGCCAGCAGTTCAGCCGGACAGGATGGCTACACCTTC

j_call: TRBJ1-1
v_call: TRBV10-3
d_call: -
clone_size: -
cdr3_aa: CAISESGEGFTEAFF
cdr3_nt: TGTGCCATCAGTGAGTCCGGGGAGGGGTTCACTGAAGCTTTCTTT

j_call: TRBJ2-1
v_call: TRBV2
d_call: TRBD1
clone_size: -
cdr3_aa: CASSSPGDRANEQFF
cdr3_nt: TGTGCCAGCAGTTCTCCTGGGGACAGGGCCAATGAGCAGTTCTTC

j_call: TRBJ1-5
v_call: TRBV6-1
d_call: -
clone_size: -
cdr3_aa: CASSGSGDTNQPQHF
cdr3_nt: TGTGCCAGCAGTGGAAGCGGGGACACCAATCAGCCCCAGCATTTT

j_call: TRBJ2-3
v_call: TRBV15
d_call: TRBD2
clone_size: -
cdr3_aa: CATSRELAGGPISDTQYF
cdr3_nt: TGTGCCACCAGCAGAGAACTAGCGGGGGGGCCTATATCAGATACGCAGTATTTT

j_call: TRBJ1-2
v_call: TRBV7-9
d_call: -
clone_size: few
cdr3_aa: CASSPGSAGYGYTF
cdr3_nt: TGTGCCAGCAGCCCCGGTTCCGCAGGCTATGGCTACACCTTC

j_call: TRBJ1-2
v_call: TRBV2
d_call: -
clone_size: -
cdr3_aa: CASSEAVSGVGGYTF
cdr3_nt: TGTGCCAGCAGTGAAGCGGTATCGGGAGTTGGTGGCTACACCTTC

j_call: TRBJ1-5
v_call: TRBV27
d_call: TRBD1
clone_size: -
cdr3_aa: CASSRRPPGQNMGYNQPQHF
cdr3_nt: TGTGCCAGCAGTCGAAGACCCCCGGGACAGAACATGGGGTACAATCAGCCCCAGCATTTT

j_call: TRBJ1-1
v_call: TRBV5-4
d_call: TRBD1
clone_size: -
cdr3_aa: CASSSQGRGTEAFF
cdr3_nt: TGTGCCAGCAGCTCACAGGGGAGAGGGACTGAAGCTTTCTTT

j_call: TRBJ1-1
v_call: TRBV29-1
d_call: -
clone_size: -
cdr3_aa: CSAGGGNTEAFF
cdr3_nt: TGTAGCGCTGGAGGAGGGAACACTGAAGCTTTCTTT

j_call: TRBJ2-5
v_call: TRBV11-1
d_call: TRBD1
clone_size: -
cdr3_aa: CASSLRDRAQETQYF
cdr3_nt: TGTGCCAGCAGCTTAAGGGACAGGGCCCAAGAGACCCAGTACTTC

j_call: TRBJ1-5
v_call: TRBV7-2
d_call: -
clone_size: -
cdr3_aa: CASSLGVREPQHF
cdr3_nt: TGTGCCAGCAGCTTAGGGGTGAGGGAGCCCCAGCATTTT

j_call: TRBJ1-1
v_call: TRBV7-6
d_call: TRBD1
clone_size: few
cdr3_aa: CASSLVGQGAVGTEAFF
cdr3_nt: TGTGCCAGCAGCTTAGTAGGACAGGGGGCGGTGGGCACTGAAGCTTTCTTT

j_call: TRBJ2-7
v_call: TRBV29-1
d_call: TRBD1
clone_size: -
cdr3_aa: CSVSDRGPNYEQYF
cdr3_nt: TGCAGCGTTTCCGACAGGGGGCCAAACTACGAGCAGTACTTC

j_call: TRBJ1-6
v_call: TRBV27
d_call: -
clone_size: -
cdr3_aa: CASSSRASYNSPLHF
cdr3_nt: TGTGCCAGCAGTTCCCGCGCATCCTATAATTCACCCCTCCACTTT

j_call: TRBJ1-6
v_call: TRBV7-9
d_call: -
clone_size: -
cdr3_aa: CASSLVQGIGRNSPLHF
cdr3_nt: TGTGCCAGCAGCTTAGTCCAGGGTATAGGACGGAATTCACCCCTCCACTTT

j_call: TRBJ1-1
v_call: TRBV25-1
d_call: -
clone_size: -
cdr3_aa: CASTDTTGVNTEAFF
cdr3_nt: TGTGCCAGCACCGACACCACAGGAGTAAACACTGAAGCTTTCTTT